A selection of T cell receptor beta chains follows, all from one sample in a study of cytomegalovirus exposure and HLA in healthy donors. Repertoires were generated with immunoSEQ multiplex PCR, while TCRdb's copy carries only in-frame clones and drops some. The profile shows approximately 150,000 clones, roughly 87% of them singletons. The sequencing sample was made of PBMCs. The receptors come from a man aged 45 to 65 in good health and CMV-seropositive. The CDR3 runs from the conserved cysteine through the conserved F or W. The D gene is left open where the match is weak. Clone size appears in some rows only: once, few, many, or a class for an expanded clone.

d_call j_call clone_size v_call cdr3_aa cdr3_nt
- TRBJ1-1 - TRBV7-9 CASSLRGMNTEAFF TGTGCCAGCAGCTTGCGGGGGATGAACACTGAAGCTTTCTTT
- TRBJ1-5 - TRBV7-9 CSSSSYGGDNQPQHF TGTTCCAGCAGCTCCTACGGCGGGGACAATCAGCCCCAGCATTTT
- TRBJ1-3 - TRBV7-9 CASSLARALPGNTIYF TGTGCCAGCAGCTTAGCGCGGGCTTTGCCTGGAAACACCATATATTTT
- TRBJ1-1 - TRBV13 CASSQYTGRMNTEAFF TGTGCCAGCAGCCAATACACAGGTCGGATGAACACTGAAGCTTTCTTT
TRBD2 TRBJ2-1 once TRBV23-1 CASSHSYRGGPYNEQFF TGCGCCAGCAGTCATTCCTATCGGGGGGGCCCCTACAATGAGCAGTTCTTC
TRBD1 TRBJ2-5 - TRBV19 CASSSDRGRGETQYF TGTGCCAGTAGTAGCGACAGGGGTCGAGGGGAGACCCAGTACTTC
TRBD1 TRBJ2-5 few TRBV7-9 CASSPGTGQETQYF TGTGCCAGCAGCCCTGGGACAGGGCAAGAGACCCAGTACTTC
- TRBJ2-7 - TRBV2 CASSGQGGGEQYF TGTGCCAGCAGTGGTCAGGGAGGGGGCGAGCAGTACTTC
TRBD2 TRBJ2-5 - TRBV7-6 CASSRISGGGQETQYF TGTGCCAGCAGCCGCATTTCGGGAGGAGGCCAAGAGACCCAGTACTTC
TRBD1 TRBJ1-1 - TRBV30 CAWSVQGGAFF TGTGCCTGGAGTGTACAGGGGGGAGCTTTCTTT
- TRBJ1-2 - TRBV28 CASGGGRRDYGYTF TGTGCCAGCGGGGGAGGCCGGAGGGACTATGGCTACACCTTC
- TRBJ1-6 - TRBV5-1 CASSNGQTSNSPLHF TGCGCCAGCAGCAACGGACAGACCAGCAATTCACCCCTCCACTTT
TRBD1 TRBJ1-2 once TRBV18 CASSQTGVVDGYTF TGTGCCAGCTCACAGACAGGGGTTGTGGATGGCTACACCTTC
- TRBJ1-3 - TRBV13 CASSPPWGEGNTIYF TGTGCCAGCAGCCCGCCTTGGGGGGAAGGAAACACCATATATTTT
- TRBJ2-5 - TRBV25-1 CASSAHETQYF TGTGCCAGCAGCGCGCACGAGACCCAGTACTTC
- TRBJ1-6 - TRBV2 CASSEAITGKSPLHF TGTGCCAGCAGTGAAGCGATAACAGGGAAATCACCCCTCCACTTT
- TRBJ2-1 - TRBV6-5 CASSSGVGNEQFF TGTGCCAGCAGTTCGGGGGTAGGGAATGAGCAGTTCTTC
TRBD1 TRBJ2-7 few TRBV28 CASSTRDRVHEQYF TGTGCCAGCAGCACCCGGGACAGGGTCCACGAGCAGTACTTC
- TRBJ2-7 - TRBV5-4 CASSFGTGEQYF TGTGCCAGCAGCTTTGGGACTGGGGAGCAGTACTTC
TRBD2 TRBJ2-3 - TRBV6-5 CASRPGLGGNTQYF TGTGCCAGCAGACCCGGACTAGGCGGGAATACGCAGTATTTT